Here is one TCR beta chain with its context. The antigen is not known. Generated by immunoSEQ multiplex PCR, the TCRdb table keeps only in-frame clones and is missing some. The sample lists 77,000 or so clones; over 70% were seen once. This sample is part of a study of OX40 agonist ivuxolimab in advanced cancers. Study in general: All patients had ivuxolimab intravenously every 2 weeks at 0.01 to 10 mg/kg. Notes on the study in general: Also showing low normalized T-cell clonal expansion were some of the nonresponders.

Trimming shortened V by 3 bases and J by 1 base, and 12 bases separated the two germline ends. The CDR3 totals 15 residues. Germline V gene lookup returns CDR1 KGHSH and CDR2 LQKENI. Sequences were derived from CD4+ or CD8+ T cells sorted from blood, sampled in a trial of the OX40 agonist ivuxolimab. The receptor was isolated from an adult with an advanced solid tumor such as melanoma, head and neck, liver or kidney cancer. V usage is TRBV18 and J usage is TRBJ1-2, with D maybe TRBD1 (6 bases). CDR3 sequence: CASSPLDSDNYGYTF. DNA for the CDR3: TGTGCCAGCTCACCCCTGGACAGCGATAACTATGGCTACACCTTC.